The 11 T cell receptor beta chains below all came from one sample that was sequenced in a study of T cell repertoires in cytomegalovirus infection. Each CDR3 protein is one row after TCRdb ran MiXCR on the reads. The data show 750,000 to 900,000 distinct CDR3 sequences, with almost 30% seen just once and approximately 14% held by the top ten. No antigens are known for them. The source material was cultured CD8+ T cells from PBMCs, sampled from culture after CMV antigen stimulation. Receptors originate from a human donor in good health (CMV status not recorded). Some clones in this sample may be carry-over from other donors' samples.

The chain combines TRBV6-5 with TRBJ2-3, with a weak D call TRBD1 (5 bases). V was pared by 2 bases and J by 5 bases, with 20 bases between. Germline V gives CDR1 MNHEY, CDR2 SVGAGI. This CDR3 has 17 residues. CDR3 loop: CASSYGPYLDRLDTQYF. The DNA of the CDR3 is TGTGCCAGCAGTTACGGTCCATACCTTGACAGATTAGATACGCAGTATTTT.

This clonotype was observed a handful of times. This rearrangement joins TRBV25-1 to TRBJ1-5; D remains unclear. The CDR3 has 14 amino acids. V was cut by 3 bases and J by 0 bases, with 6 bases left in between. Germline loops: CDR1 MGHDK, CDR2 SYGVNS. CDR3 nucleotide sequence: TGTGCCAGCAGTGAGTCAGCTAGCAATCAGCCCCAGCATTTT. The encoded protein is CASSESASNQPQHF.

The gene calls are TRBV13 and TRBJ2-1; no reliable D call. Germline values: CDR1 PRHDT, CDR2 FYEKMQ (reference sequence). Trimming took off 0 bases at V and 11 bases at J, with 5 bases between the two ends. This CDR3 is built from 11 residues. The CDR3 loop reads CASSLGVQQFF. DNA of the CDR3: TGTGCCAGCAGCTTAGGAGTACAGCAGTTCTTC.

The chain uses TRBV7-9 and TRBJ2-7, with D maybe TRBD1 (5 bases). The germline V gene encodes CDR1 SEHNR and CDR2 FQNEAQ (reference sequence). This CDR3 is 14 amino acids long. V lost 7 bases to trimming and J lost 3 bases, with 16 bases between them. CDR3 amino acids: CASTPQGRSYEQYF. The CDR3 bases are TGTGCCAGCACCCCGCAGGGCAGAAGCTACGAGCAGTACTTC.

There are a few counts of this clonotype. In nucleotides, the CDR3 is TGTGCCAGCAGTTCCACGGGACTCAACCCTCCCCTCCACTTT. Protein: CASSSTGLNPPLHF. This chain links TRBV27 with TRBJ1-6; maybe TRBD1 (5 bases). This CDR3 comprises 14 residues. Per germline, CDR1 MNHEY and CDR2 SMNVEV (reference sequence). Trimming left V 4 bases short and J 13 bases short, with 17 bases between.

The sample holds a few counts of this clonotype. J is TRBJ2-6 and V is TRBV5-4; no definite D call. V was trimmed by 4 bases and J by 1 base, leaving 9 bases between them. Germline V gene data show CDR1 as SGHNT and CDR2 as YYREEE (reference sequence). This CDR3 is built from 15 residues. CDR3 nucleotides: TGTGCCAGCAGCGTCCCAAAATCTGGGGCCAACGTCCTGACTTTC. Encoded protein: CASSVPKSGANVLTF.

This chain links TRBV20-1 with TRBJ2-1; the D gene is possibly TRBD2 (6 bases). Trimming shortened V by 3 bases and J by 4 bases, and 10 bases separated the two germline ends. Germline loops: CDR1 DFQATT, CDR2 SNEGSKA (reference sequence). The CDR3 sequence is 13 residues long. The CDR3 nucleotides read TGCAGTGCTAGCGACGGGGGATACAATGAGCAGTTCTTC. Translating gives CSASDGGYNEQFF.

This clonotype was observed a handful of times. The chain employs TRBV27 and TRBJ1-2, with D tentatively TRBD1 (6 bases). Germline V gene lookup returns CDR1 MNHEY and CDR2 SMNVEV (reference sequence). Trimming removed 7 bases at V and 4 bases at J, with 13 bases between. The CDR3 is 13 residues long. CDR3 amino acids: CASTKGGGYGYTF. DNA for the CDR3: TGTGCCAGCACCAAGGGGGGTGGCTATGGCTACACCTTC.

The CDR3 sequence: CSAVLPGQFTYGYTF. In DNA form, the CDR3 reads TGCAGTGCCGTACTTCCGGGACAGTTTACCTATGGCTACACCTTC. This chain links TRBV20-1 with TRBJ1-2; 7 bases match TRBD1. The germline gives CDR1 DFQATT, CDR2 SNEGSKA (reference sequence). The CDR3 is 15 residues long. V dropped 6 bases and J dropped 4; count of bases not matched to a gene: 14.

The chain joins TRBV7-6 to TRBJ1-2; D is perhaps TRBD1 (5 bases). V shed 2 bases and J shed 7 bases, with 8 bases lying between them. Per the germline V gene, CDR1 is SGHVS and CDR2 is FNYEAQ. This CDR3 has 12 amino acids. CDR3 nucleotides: TGTGCCAGCAGCTTAACGGGGACTGGCTACACCTTC. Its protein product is CASSLTGTGYTF.

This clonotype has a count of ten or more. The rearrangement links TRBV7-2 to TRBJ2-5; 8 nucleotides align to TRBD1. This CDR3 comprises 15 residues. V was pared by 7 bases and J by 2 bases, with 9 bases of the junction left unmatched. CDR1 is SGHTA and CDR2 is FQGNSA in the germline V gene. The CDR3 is CASIEKDRAQETQYF. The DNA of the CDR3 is TGTGCCAGCATCGAGAAGGACAGGGCACAAGAGACCCAGTACTTC.